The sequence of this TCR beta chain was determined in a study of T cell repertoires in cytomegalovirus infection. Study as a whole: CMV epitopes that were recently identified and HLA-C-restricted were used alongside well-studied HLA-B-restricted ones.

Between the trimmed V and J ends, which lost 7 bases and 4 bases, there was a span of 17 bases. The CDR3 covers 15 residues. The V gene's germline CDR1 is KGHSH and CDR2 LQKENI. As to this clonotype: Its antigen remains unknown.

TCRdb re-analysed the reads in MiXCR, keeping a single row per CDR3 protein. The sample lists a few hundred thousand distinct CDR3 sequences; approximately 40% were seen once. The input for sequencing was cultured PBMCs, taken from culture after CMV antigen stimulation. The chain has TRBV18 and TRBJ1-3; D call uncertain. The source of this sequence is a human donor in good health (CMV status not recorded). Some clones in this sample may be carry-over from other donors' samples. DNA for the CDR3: TGTGCCAGCTGGAGTGGTGGCAGCGGCGGAAACACCATATATTTT. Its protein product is CASWSGGSGGNTIYF.